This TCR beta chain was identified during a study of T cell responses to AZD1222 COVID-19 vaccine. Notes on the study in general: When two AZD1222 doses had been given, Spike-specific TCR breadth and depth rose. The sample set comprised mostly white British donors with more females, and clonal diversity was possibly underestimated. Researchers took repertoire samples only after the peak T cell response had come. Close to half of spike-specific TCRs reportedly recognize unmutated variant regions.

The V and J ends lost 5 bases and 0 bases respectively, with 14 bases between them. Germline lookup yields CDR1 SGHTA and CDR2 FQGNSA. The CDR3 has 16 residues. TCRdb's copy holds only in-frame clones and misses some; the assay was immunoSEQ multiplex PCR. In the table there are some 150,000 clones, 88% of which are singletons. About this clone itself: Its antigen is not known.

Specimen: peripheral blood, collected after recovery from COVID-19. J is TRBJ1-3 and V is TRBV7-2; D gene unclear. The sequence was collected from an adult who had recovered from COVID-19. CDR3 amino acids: CASSVNGRTSGNTIYF. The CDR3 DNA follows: TGTGCCAGCAGCGTAAACGGACGGACCTCTGGAAACACCATATATTTT.